Listed below are T cell receptor beta chains from one sample, sequenced in a study of blood T cell repertoires in COVID-19. TCRdb keeps only in-frame clones here, not all; method: immunoSEQ multiplex PCR. The sample carries almost 500,000 clones, 80% to 90% recorded once. The sample consisted of PBMCs or T cells enriched from blood (not recorded which). The receptors stem from an older woman who had recovered from COVID-19. Each CDR3 is given without its conserved first and last residue. Fields, in order: J gene, V gene, CDR3 length, CDR3 protein.

j_call: TRBJ2-3; v_call: TRBV14; cdr3_length: 14; cdr3_aa: ASSQAPDRLTDTQY
j_call: TRBJ1-2; v_call: TRBV5-1; cdr3_length: 14; cdr3_aa: ASSQTKGQGPYGYT
j_call: TRBJ1-1; v_call: TRBV2; cdr3_length: 10; cdr3_aa: ASSDRNTEAF
j_call: TRBJ2-3; v_call: TRBV29-1; cdr3_length: 10; cdr3_aa: SVVGGGDTQY
j_call: TRBJ2-7; v_call: TRBV7-8; cdr3_length: 11; cdr3_aa: ASSSGTDYEQY
j_call: TRBJ2-1; v_call: TRBV11-2; cdr3_length: 13; cdr3_aa: ASRITSGGAGEQF
j_call: TRBJ1-1; v_call: TRBV21-1; cdr3_length: 14; cdr3_aa: ASSKIDRVVNTEAF
j_call: TRBJ1-1; v_call: TRBV4-1; cdr3_length: 15; cdr3_aa: ASSQDGEASRDTEAF
j_call: TRBJ1-2; v_call: TRBV27; cdr3_length: 12; cdr3_aa: ASSLAAGNYGYT
j_call: TRBJ1-6; v_call: TRBV3-1/TRBV3-2; cdr3_length: 14; cdr3_aa: ASSPKDRGRNSPLH
j_call: TRBJ1-3; v_call: TRBV7-9; cdr3_length: 13; cdr3_aa: ASTPQGLSGNTIY